These T cell receptor beta chains were read from a single sample in a study of blood T cell repertoires in COVID-19. Using immunoSEQ multiplex PCR, the repertoire was profiled, and TCRdb retains in-frame clones only, with some absent. The data show about half a million clones, roughly nine tenths seen once. Sequencing was carried out using PBMCs or T cells enriched from blood (not recorded which). Source of these receptors: a woman in her sixties who had recovered from COVID-19. Both conserved end residues are trimmed from each CDR3. D genes are given only for firm matches.

J | V | D | CDR3
TRBJ2-2 | TRBV5-1 | . | ASSLVIGTYNTGELF
TRBJ2-7 | TRBV9 | TRBD1 | ASSSGQGVFYEQY
TRBJ1-2 | TRBV7-9 | . | ASSPTDRPNYGYT
TRBJ1-4 | TRBV11-2 | TRBD1 | ASSLVQRQGGEKLF
TRBJ1-2 | TRBV11-2 | TRBD1 | ASRAPGGSNYGYT
TRBJ1-4 | TRBV4-1 | . | ASSQDGALVFNEKLF
TRBJ2-7 | TRBV6-5 | TRBD1 | ASSNAPDRAQY
TRBJ2-7 | TRBV4-2 | . | ASSQAGGPSGYEQY
TRBJ1-6 | TRBV6-1 | TRBD1 | ASSESTGGLYNSPLH
TRBJ2-5 | TRBV7-8 | TRBD2 | ASSPLGLAETQY
TRBJ2-4 | TRBV5-6 | . | ASSFRLAKNIQY
TRBJ1-2 | TRBV5-1 | . | ASRAGTGTPNYGYT
TRBJ1-2 | TRBV6-5 | . | ASSYSTGHSNYGYT
TRBJ1-5 | TRBV5-5 | . | ASSRGAETVPQH
TRBJ1-1 | TRBV2 | TRBD1 | ASSETGGSRDTEAF
TRBJ1-4 | TRBV2 | TRBD1 | ASSYPTGGPEKLF
TRBJ1-6 | TRBV2 | TRBD1 | ASRTAAGGLGSPLH
TRBJ2-2 | TRBV18 | . | ASSPRGLESGELF
TRBJ2-2 | TRBV27 | . | ASSQGTFSTGELF
TRBJ2-1 | TRBV19 | . | ASSIVPGQGPGYEQF
TRBJ1-2 | TRBV2 | TRBD1 | ASSIGQGAGYT
TRBJ2-2 | TRBV24-1 | TRBD2 | ATRASVLAGPNTGELF
TRBJ2-4 | TRBV18 | . | ASSLDWGQEDIQY
TRBJ2-3 | TRBV10-3 | TRBD2 | AISGPLGSGGEEVQY
TRBJ2-7 | TRBV7-9 | TRBD2 | ASSLYLTSGGAIEQY
TRBJ1-4 | TRBV18 | . | ASSIAFNEKLF
TRBJ1-1 | TRBV4-2 | . | ASSLQQGEDTEAF
TRBJ1-1 | TRBV6-5 | TRBD1 | ASSYSTDRADTEAF
TRBJ1-1 | TRBV5-5 | . | ASSPNSWTPNTEAF
TRBJ1-4 | TRBV18 | . | ASSLPATNEKLF
TRBJ1-6 | TRBV30 | . | AWSESVGSYNSPLH
TRBJ1-5 | TRBV6-1 | . | ASSENQGNQPQH
TRBJ1-5 | TRBV2 | TRBD1 | ASSGDREGQPQH
TRBJ1-1 | TRBV28 | TRBD1 | ASSLSRDRGRGTEAF
TRBJ2-5 | TRBV4-2 | TRBD2 | ASSQDERGFGTQY
TRBJ2-3 | TRBV5-1 | TRBD2 | ASSSIGLATLLRSTDTQY
TRBJ2-2 | TRBV7-8 | . | ASSNTGTGELF
TRBJ2-3 | TRBV18 | . | ASSPSGTDTQY
TRBJ1-1 | TRBV30 | . | AYRRSGGTEAF
TRBJ1-1 | TRBV7-8 | . | ASSRGFAEAF
TRBJ1-3 | TRBV6-5 | . | ATGQLSGNTIY
TRBJ1-1 | TRBV5-1 | . | ASSLVAGLFNTEAF